A single sample is the source of the 23 T cell receptor beta chains below, sequenced in a study of cytomegalovirus exposure and HLA in healthy donors. The primer mix had 60 Vbeta and 13 Jbeta primers. Method: immunoSEQ multiplex PCR; TCRdb's copy keeps in-frame clones and lacks some. Seen here are fewer than 200,000 clones, about 76% observed once, and the top ten hold roughly 7.5%. Sequenced sample: PBMCs. The receptor source for this set is a male donor in good health and CMV-seropositive.

The rearrangement joins TRBV19 to TRBJ1-1; 8 positions match TRBD1. The V gene's germline CDR1 is LNHDA and CDR2 SQIVND (reference sequence). J lost 5 bases, V lost 4 bases, and 9 bases had no gene match. This CDR3 has 15 amino acids. This chain's CDR3 is CASSTGTGRRTEAFF. The CDR3 coding sequence is TGTGCCAGTAGTACGGGGACAGGCAGAAGGACTGAAGCTTTCTTT.

This clone came up once. This chain joins TRBV27 and TRBJ1-1; 8 bases are a match to TRBD1. CDR1 and CDR2 from the germline V gene are MNHEY and SMNVEV (reference sequence). The J segment lost 3 bases and the V segment lost 3 bases, leaving 6 bases of the junction unmatched. This CDR3 is built from 15 residues. CDR3 loop: CASSFGPRGHTEAFF. DNA of the CDR3: TGTGCCAGCAGTTTCGGTCCCAGGGGGCACACTGAAGCTTTCTTT.

The chain uses TRBV9 and TRBJ2-7; 8 bases align to TRBD2. The CDR3 is made up of 14 amino acids. Germline CDR1 and CDR2: SGDLS and YYNGEE. The V and J ends lost 4 bases and 3 bases, in that order; junction bases with no gene match: 6. CDR3 nucleotides: TGTGCCAGCAGCCGTAGCGGGGCTATCTACGAGCAGTACTTC. Protein: CASSRSGAIYEQYF.

In its sample, this clone was seen once. V usage is TRBV30 and J usage is TRBJ1-1; a possible D gene is TRBD1 (5 bases). The CDR3 length is 17 residues. V was trimmed by 0 bases and J by 4 bases, leaving 21 bases between them. CDR1 and CDR2 from the germline V gene are GTSNPN and SVGIG (reference sequence). CDR3 protein: CAWSVLLQRSGGTEAFF. Here the CDR3 DNA reads TGTGCCTGGAGTGTACTCCTCCAGCGGTCCGGGGGCACTGAAGCTTTCTTT.

The chain employs TRBV9 and TRBJ2-5; tentatively, D is TRBD2 (5 bases). Deletions cut 3 bases from V and 4 bases from J, with 19 bases between. Germline V gene lookup returns CDR1 SGDLS and CDR2 YYNGEE. The CDR3 is 16 amino acids. In nucleotides, the CDR3 is TGTGCCAGCAGCGACGGGGAAGGCGGGTGGGGAGAGACCCAGTACTTC. Amino acid sequence: CASSDGEGGWGETQYF. Full variable domain (remainder filled in from reference TRBV9 and TRBJ2-5): DSGVTQTPKHLITATGQRVTLRCSPRSGDLSVYWYQQSLDQGLQFLIQYYNGEERAKGNILERFSAQQFPDLHSELNLSSLELGDSALYFCASSDGEGGWGETQYFGPGTRLLVL.

J is TRBJ2-5 and V is TRBV18, with a tentative D call TRBD2 (5 bases). This CDR3 has 14 residues. Trimming removed 3 bases at V and 2 bases at J, with 10 bases between. Germline V gene lookup returns CDR1 KGHSH and CDR2 LQKENI. CDR3 in amino acids: CASSPELAQETQYF. CDR3 DNA sequence: TGTGCCAGCTCACCGGAGCTAGCACAAGAGACCCAGTACTTC.

The chain combines TRBV27 with TRBJ2-2, with TRBD2 matching 10 bases. With 5 bases clipped from V and 2 bases from J, the junction kept 5 bases outside the gene matches. The germline CDR1 and CDR2 sequences are MNHEY and SMNVEV (reference sequence). The CDR3 has 16 residues. The CDR3 DNA reads TGTGCCAGCAGTCACCTAGCGGGGGCAAACACCGGGGAGCTGTTTTTT. It encodes CASSHLAGANTGELFF.

The chain carries TRBV19 and TRBJ1-2; TRBD1 matches 7 bases. The CDR3 has 16 residues. V trimming: 5 bases; J trimming: 7 bases; junction bases outside the gene matches: 16. Germline-derived CDR1 and CDR2 are LNHDA and SQIVND (reference sequence). CDR3 loop: CASSLQQTGSAGGYTF. The CDR3 nucleotides read TGTGCCAGTAGTCTCCAACAGACAGGGAGCGCTGGTGGCTACACCTTC.

This chain joins TRBV5-6 and TRBJ1-2, with 7 positions matching TRBD1. The germline V gene encodes CDR1 SGHDT and CDR2 YYEEEE. The CDR3 runs to 14 residues. V was pared by 4 bases and J by 4 bases, with 7 bases of the junction left unmatched. The CDR3 DNA follows: TGTGCCAGCAGCCGGGACAGTTTTTCCTATGGCTACACCTTC. It translates to CASSRDSFSYGYTF.

The chain joins TRBV4-1 to TRBJ1-1, with TRBD1 as a possible D gene (6 bases). Trimming removed 5 bases at V and 0 bases at J, with 19 bases between. The CDR3 covers 17 residues. Per germline, CDR1 MGHRA and CDR2 YSYEKL. The CDR3 here is CASSSIGGQPMNTEAFF. CDR3 DNA: TGCGCCAGCAGCTCCATCGGCGGACAGCCTATGAACACTGAAGCTTTCTTT.

The genes are TRBV10-2 and TRBJ1-2; D is unclear. The CDR3 is made up of 14 amino acids. V was clipped by 0 bases and J by 4 bases, with 9 bases between them. Per the germline V gene, CDR1 is WSHSY and CDR2 is SAAADI. The CDR3 sequence: CASSESRVGYGYTF. Written as DNA, the CDR3 is TGCGCCAGCAGTGAGTCGAGGGTAGGCTATGGCTACACCTTC.

A few counts support this clone. V usage is TRBV5-1 and J usage is TRBJ1-2, with 7 bases matching TRBD1. The junction had 5 bases not matched to a gene; V was cut back by 0 bases and J by 3 bases. The CDR3 is 15 residues long. In germline, CDR1 is SGHRS, CDR2 YFSETQ. CDR3 loop: CASSLAVGGDYGYTF. Here the CDR3 DNA reads TGCGCCAGCAGCTTGGCCGTAGGGGGCGACTATGGCTACACCTTC.

Of note for this clone: No DNA is shown, since the ends of the CDR3 on it are uncertain; the CDR3 is the one TCRdb lists. This chain connects TRBV7-6 to TRBJ2-5; whether TRBD1, the table's D call, matches the DNA was not checked. From its first to its last residue, the CDR3 has 11 amino acids. CDR1 and CDR2 (germline): SGHVS, FNYEAQ. The CDR3 region is CASSFGTGINF.

V is TRBV7-8 and J is TRBJ2-1; D perhaps matches TRBD1 (6 bases). Trimming took 2 bases from V and 6 from J, leaving 8 bases between them. The CDR3 sequence is 13 residues long. Germline V gene data show CDR1 as SGHVS and CDR2 as FQNEAQ. CDR3 sequence: CASSLTRGNEQFF. As DNA, the CDR3 is TGTGCCAGCAGCTTAACCAGGGGCAATGAGCAGTTCTTC.

This clone has more than one count but fewer than ten. The chain couples TRBV5-6 to TRBJ2-1, with D unresolved. V was trimmed by 3 bases and J by 7 bases, leaving 5 bases between them. The CDR3 extends over 11 amino acids. Germline CDR1 is SGHDT and CDR2 is YYEEEE. The CDR3 DNA reads as TGTGCCAGCAGCTCAAAAAATGAGCAGTTCTTC. It encodes CASSSKNEQFF.

V usage is TRBV7-2 and J usage is TRBJ2-6; D may be TRBD2 (5 bases). Germline-derived CDR1 and CDR2 are SGHTA and FQGNSA. The V end was cut by 5 bases, the J end by 0 bases, with 17 bases between. There are 18 residues in the CDR3. In nucleotides, the CDR3 is TGTGCCAGCAGCCCCCTGGAGGCCTTGAGCTCTGGGGCCAACGTCCTGACTTTC. Translation: CASSPLEALSSGANVLTF.

This chain links TRBV5-1 with TRBJ2-2; TRBD1 agrees at 7 bases. There are 16 residues in the CDR3. J was trimmed by 6 bases and V by 3 bases; bases with no gene match: 11. The germline gives CDR1 SGHRS, CDR2 YFSETQ. CDR3 protein: CASSSLRQGLAGELFF. For the CDR3, the DNA is TGCGCCAGCAGCTCCCTTAGACAGGGATTAGCCGGGGAGCTGTTTTTT.

V is TRBV29-1 and J is TRBJ2-3, with D perhaps TRBD2 (6 bases). The CDR3 is 14 residues long. The V end lost 6 bases, the J end lost 1 base, and 14 bases lay between the germline ends. The germline V gene encodes CDR1 SQVTM and CDR2 ANQGSEA. The CDR3 here is CSVLLARRTDTQYF. As DNA, the CDR3 is TGCAGCGTGTTGCTAGCGAGACGCACAGATACGCAGTATTTT.

This sequence joins TRBV5-4 and TRBJ1-1; the match to TRBD1 covers 7 bases. V lost 5 bases to trimming and J lost 4 bases; unmatched junction nucleotides: 8. This CDR3 comprises 14 residues. Germline V gene lookup returns CDR1 SGHNT and CDR2 YYREEE (reference sequence). The CDR3, as DNA: TGTGCCAGCAGGACAGGGCTGGAACGCACTGAAGCTTTCTTT. It is translated as CASRTGLERTEAFF.

The rearrangement links TRBV10-2 to TRBJ1-2, with D uncertain. CDR3 length equals 16 residues. Germline CDR1 and CDR2: WSHSY and SAAADI. Trimming took 5 bases from V and 8 from J, leaving 24 bases between them. CDR3 DNA sequence: TGCGCCAGCAGTAGGCAGCTCACGGGATTTATTACGGGCTACACCTTC. Translating gives CASSRQLTGFITGYTF.

This clone showed up just a few times. The chain carries TRBV10-3 and TRBJ1-5; 9 nucleotides line up with TRBD1. The ends lost 8 bases at V and 1 base at J; junction bases unmatched: 3. CDR3 length: 14 residues. The germline V gene encodes CDR1 ENHRY and CDR2 SYGVKD. As DNA, the CDR3 is TGTGCCATCCGGGGACAGGGCAGCAATCAGCCCCAGCATTTT. The encoded protein is CAIRGQGSNQPQHF.

V usage is TRBV11-2 and J usage is TRBJ1-1; D is perhaps TRBD1 (5 bases). CDR1 and CDR2 (germline): SGHAT, FQNNGV. There are 13 residues in the CDR3. V was pared by 5 bases and J by 3 bases, with 10 bases between. The CDR3 loop reads CASSPAGDTEAFF. CDR3 DNA: TGTGCCAGCAGCCCGGCGGGGGACACTGAAGCTTTCTTT.

This clone was detected only a few times. At one boundary the junction diverges from the germline segment, which might be a read error. This chain links TRBV7-2 with TRBJ2-5; 7 bases map to TRBD2. This CDR3 has 14 amino acids. Germline CDR1 reads SGHTA; CDR2 reads FQGNSA. The CDR3 here is CASSPGLSQATQYF. CDR3 in DNA: TGTGCCAGCAGCCCGGGACTATCTCAAGCGACCCAGTACTTC. Full variable domain (remainder filled in from reference TRBV7-2 and TRBJ2-5): GAGVSQSPSNKVTEKGKDVELRCDPISGHTALYWYRQSLGQGLEFLIYFQGNSAPDKSGLPSDRFSAERTGGSVSTLTIQRTQQEDSAVYLCASSPGLSQATQYFGPGTRLLVL.